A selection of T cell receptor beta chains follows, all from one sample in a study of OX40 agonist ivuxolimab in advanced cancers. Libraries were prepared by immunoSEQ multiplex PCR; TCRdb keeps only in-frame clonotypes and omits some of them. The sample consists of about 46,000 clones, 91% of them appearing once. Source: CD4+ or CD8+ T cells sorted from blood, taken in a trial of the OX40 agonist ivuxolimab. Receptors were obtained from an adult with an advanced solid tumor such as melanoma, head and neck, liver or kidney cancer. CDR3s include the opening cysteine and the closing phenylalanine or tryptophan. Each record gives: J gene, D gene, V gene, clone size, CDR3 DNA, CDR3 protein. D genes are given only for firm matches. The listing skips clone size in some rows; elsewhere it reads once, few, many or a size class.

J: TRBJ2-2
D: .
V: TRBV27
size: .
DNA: TGTGCCAGCATCTTACTAGGGACCGGGGAGCTGTTTTTT
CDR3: CASILLGTGELFF

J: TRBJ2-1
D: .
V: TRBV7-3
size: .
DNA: TGTGCCAGCAGCCCCCAAGAGCAGGACAATGAGCAGTTCTTC
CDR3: CASSPQEQDNEQFF

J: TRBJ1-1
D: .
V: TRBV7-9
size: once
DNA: TGTGCCAGCAGGACGCCAAACACTGAAGCTTTCTTT
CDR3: CASRTPNTEAFF

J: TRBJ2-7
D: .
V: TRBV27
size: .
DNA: TGTGCCAGCAGTATGGTAGGACCCTACGAGCAGTACTTC
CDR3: CASSMVGPYEQYF

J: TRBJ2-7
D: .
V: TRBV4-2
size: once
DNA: TGTGCCAGCAGCCAAGATGGACAAGGGGACGAGCAGTACTTC
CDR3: CASSQDGQGDEQYF

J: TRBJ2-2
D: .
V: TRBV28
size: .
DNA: TGTGCCAGCAGTTACACCGGGGAGCTGTTTTTT
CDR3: CASSYTGELFF

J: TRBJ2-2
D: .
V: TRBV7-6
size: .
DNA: TGTGCCAGCAGCTTAGCTAGCGCTACCGGGGAGCTGTTTTTT
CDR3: CASSLASATGELFF

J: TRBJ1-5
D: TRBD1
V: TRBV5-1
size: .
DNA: TGCGCCAGCAGCCCCGACAGGGGCCCTTATAGCAATCAGCCCCAGCATTTT
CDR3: CASSPDRGPYSNQPQHF

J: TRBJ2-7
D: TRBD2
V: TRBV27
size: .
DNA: TGTGCCAGCAGTTTACTTCCCCCCCTACGGGAGGGAACCTACGAGCAGTACTTC
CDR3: CASSLLPPLREGTYEQYF

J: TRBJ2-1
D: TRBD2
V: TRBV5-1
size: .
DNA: TGCGCCAGCAGCTTGGGACTAGCGGGGAGCTCCTACAATGAGCAGTTCTTC
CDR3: CASSLGLAGSSYNEQFF

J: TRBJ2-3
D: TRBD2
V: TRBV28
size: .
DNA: TGTGCCAGCAGCCCGGGGGGGGGTATTAGCACAGATACGCAGTATTTT
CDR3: CASSPGGGISTDTQYF

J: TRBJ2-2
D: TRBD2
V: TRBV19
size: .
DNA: TGTGCCAGTAGCCCTCGGGGGGCCGGGGAGCTGTTTTTT
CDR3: CASSPRGAGELFF

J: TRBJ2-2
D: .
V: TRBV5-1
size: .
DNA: TGCGCCAGCAGCTTGCCCTCGGGGGAGAGCACCGGGGAGCTGTTTTTT
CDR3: CASSLPSGESTGELFF

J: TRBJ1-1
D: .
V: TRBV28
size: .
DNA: TGTGCCAGCAGTGATAACACGAACACTGAAGCTTTCTTT
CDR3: CASSDNTNTEAFF

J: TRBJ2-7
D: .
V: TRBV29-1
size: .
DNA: TGCAGCGCCTTCGTCGGGAGCTCCTACGAGCAGTACTTC
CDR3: CSAFVGSSYEQYF

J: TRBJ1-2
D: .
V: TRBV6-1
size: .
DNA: TGTGCCAGCAGTGATCCACGGATAAACTATGGCTACACCTTC
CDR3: CASSDPRINYGYTF

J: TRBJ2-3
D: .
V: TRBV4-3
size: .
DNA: TGCGCCAGCAGCCAGGCCCGGGCCCTAGGCACAGATACGCAGTATTTT
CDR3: CASSQARALGTDTQYF

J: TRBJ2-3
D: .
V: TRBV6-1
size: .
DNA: TGTGCCAGCAGTGAGGTGGACAGTACAGATACGCAGTATTTT
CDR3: CASSEVDSTDTQYF

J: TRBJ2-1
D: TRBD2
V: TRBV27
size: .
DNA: TGTGCCAGCAGTCCGGGACTAGCGGAAAACAATGAGCAGTTCTTC
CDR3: CASSPGLAENNEQFF

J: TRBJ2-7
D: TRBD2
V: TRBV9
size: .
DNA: TGTGCCAGCAGCGTAGGTTGGCGGGAGCCCTACGAGCAGTACTTC
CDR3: CASSVGWREPYEQYF

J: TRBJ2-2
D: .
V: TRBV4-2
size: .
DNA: TGTGCCAGCAGCCGGTCACTATTGGGAGACACCGGGGAGCTGTTTTTT
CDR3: CASSRSLLGDTGELFF

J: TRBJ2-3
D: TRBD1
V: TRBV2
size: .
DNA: TGTGCCAGCGGACAGGGGGAAAACTCAGATACGCAGTATTTT
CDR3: CASGQGENSDTQYF

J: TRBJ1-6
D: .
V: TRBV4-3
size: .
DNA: TGCGCCAGCAGCCAATACAGGGTTGATAATTCACCCCTCCACTTT
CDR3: CASSQYRVDNSPLHF

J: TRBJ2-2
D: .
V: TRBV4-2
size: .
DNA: TGTGCCAGCAGCCATGAAAACACCGGGGAGCTGTTTTTT
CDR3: CASSHENTGELFF

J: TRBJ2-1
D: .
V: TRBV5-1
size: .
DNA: TGCGCCAGCAGCTTGGAAAGCCGGGGGAGCTCCTACAATGAGCAGTTCTTC
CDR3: CASSLESRGSSYNEQFF

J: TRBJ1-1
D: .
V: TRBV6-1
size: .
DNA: TGTGCCAGCAATTCGGGAATTCGGACTGAAGCTTTCTTT
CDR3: CASNSGIRTEAFF

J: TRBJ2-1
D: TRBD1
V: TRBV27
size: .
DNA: TGTGCCAGCGGACAGGGGGGCCGACCTGACAATGAGCAGTTCTTC
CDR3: CASGQGGRPDNEQFF

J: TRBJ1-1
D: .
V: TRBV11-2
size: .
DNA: TGTGCCAGCAGCTTAGATCATCGATACGGGTCCTTTAACACTGAAGCTTTCTTT
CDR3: CASSLDHRYGSFNTEAFF

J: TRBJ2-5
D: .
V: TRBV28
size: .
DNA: TGTGCCAGCAGTTTAACCCCCTCGGACACGGGTTTGGCCCAGTACTTC
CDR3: CASSLTPSDTGLAQYF

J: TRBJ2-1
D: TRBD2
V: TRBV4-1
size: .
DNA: TGCGCCAGCAGCCAAGGTTGGACTAGCGGGAGCTCCTACAATGAGCAGTTCTTC
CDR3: CASSQGWTSGSSYNEQFF

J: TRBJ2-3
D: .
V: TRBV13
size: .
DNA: TGTGCCAGCAGCTTAGGACAGGGACGAGATACGCAGTATTTT
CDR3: CASSLGQGRDTQYF

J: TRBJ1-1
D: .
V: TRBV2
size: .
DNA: TGTGCCAGCGGTGAAGGAAAGGGTTCGCCAACTGAAGCTTTCTTT
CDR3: CASGEGKGSPTEAFF

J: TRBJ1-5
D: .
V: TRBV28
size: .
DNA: TGTGCCAGCTTTGGGGGAAAGTGGGACTCCAATCAGCCCCAGCATTTT
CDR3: CASFGGKWDSNQPQHF

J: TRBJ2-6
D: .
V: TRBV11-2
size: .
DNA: TGTGCCAGCAGCCCCGGGGCCTCCTTGAACGGGGCCAACGTCCTGACTTTC
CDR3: CASSPGASLNGANVLTF

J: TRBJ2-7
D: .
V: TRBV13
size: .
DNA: TGTGCCAGCAGCTTCCCGACAGGTATTTCCTACGAGCAGTACTTC
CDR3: CASSFPTGISYEQYF

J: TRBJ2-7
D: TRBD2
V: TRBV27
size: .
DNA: TGTGCCAGCAGTTTGGGAGGGGACTATTACGAGCAGTACTTC
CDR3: CASSLGGDYYEQYF

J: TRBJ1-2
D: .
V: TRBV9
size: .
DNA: TGTGCCAGCAGCCCTACGCGGACAGTAATTTATGGCTACACCTTC
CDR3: CASSPTRTVIYGYTF

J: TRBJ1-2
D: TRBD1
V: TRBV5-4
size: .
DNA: TGTGCCAGCACCTCTGGGGTGGGGACAGGGGTGCGACATGGCTACACCTTC
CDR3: CASTSGVGTGVRHGYTF

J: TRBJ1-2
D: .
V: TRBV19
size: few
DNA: TGTGCCAGCCGATTGGGGGGGGACTATGGCTACACCTTC
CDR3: CASRLGGDYGYTF

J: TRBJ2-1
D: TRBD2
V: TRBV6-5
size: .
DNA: TGTGCCAGCAGTCGTAGCGGGGGGGCCGGTGAGCAGTTCTTC
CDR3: CASSRSGGAGEQFF

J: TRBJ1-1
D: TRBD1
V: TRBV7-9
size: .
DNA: TGTGCCAGCAGCTTAGGGGACAGGGGTGGTGGCACTGAAGCTTTCTTT
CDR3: CASSLGDRGGGTEAFF

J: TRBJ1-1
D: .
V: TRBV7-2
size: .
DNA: TGTGCCAGCAGCGACTCAGTGAGGATTGAGAACACTGAAGCTTTCTTT
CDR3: CASSDSVRIENTEAFF

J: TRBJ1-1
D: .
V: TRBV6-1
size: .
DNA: TGTGCCAGCAGTGAAGGTACAGGATTGAACACTGAAGCTTTCTTT
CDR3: CASSEGTGLNTEAFF

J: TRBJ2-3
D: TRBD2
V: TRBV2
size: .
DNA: TGTGCCAGCAGTGAAGAAGTAGCCAGCGGGGGGTTCACAGATACGCAGTATTTT
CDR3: CASSEEVASGGFTDTQYF

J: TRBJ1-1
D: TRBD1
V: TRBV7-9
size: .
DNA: TGTGCCAGCAGCCAGACAGGGGCCCTCGGCACTGAAGCTTTCTTT
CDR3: CASSQTGALGTEAFF

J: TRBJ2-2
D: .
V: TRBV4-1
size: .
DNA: TGCGCCAGCAGTTATCCCGGGGGCTTCACCGGGGAGCTGTTTTTT
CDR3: CASSYPGGFTGELFF

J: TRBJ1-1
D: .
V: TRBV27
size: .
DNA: TGTGCCAGCAGTTTAGGGCCTAACATTAACACTGAAGCTTTCTTT
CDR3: CASSLGPNINTEAFF

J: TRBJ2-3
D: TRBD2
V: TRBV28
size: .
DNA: TGTGCCAGCAGGACGCGGGGGGCGGAGAATTTTTTCACAGATACGCAGTATTTT
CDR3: CASRTRGAENFFTDTQYF

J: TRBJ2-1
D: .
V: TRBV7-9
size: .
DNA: TGTGCCAGCAGCTTGGTGACGGGCACCTACAATGAGCAGTTCTTC
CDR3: CASSLVTGTYNEQFF

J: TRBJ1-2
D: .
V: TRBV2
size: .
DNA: TGTGCCAGCAGTGAGAATGGGGCAACCTACACCTTC
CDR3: CASSENGATYTF

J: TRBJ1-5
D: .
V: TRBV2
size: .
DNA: TGTGCCAGCAGTGAAGCGCAGCGGCTGAGCAATCAGCCCCAGCATTTT
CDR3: CASSEAQRLSNQPQHF

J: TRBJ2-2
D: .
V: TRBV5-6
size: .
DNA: TGTGCCAGCAGCTTGGAACTAGAGAACTTTATCGCGAACACCGGGGAGCTGTTTTTT
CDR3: CASSLELENFIANTGELFF